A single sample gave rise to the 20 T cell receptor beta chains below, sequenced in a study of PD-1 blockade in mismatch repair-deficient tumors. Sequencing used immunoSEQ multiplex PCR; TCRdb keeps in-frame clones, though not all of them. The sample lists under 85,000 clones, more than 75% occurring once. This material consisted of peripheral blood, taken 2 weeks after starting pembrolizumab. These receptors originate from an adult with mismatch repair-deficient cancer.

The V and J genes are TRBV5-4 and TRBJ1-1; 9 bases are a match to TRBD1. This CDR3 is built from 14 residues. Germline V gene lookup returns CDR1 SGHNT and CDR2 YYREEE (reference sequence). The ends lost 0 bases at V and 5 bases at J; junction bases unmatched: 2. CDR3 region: CASSLGDRETEAFF. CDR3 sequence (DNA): TGTGCCAGCAGCTTGGGGGACAGGGAAACTGAAGCTTTCTTT.

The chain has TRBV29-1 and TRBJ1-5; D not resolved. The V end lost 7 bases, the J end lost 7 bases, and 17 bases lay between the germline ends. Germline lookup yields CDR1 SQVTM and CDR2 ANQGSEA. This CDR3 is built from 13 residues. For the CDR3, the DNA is TGCAGCGCCTCCTTGGGTAGAGGGCAGCCCCAGCATTTT. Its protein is CSASLGRGQPQHF.

Here the CDR3 reads CASSPGGAKTQYF. CDR3 DNA: TGTGCCAGCAGCCCCGGGGGGGCCAAGACCCAGTACTTC. The chain combines TRBV9 with TRBJ2-5; TRBD2 aligns across 8 bases. The CDR3 is 13 amino acids. The V gene end was trimmed by 4 bases and the J gene end by 6 bases; junction bases not matched to a gene: 5. CDR1 and CDR2 (germline): SGDLS, YYNGEE.

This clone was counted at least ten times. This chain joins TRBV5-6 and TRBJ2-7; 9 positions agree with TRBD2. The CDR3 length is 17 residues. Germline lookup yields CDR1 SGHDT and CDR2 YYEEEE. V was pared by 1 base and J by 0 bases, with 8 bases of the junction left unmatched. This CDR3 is CASSLLSSGAFSYEQYF. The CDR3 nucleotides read TGTGCCAGCAGCTTGCTTTCTAGCGGGGCTTTCTCCTACGAGCAGTACTTC. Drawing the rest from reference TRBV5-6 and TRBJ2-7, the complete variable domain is DAGVTQSPTHLIKTRGQQVTLRCSPKSGHDTVSWYQQALGQGPQFIFQYYEEEERQRGNFPDRFSGHQFPNYSSELNVNALLLGDSALYLCASSLLSSGAFSYEQYFGPGTRLTVT.

The CDR3 coding sequence is TGTGCCAGCAGCTTGGCAGGGGCCCTGAGCTCTGGAAACACCATATATTTT. It specifies CASSLAGALSSGNTIYF. The chain employs TRBV5-6 and TRBJ1-3; D perhaps matches TRBD1 (6 bases). CDR1 and CDR2 (germline): SGHDT, YYEEEE. The CDR3 covers 17 residues. Trimming removed 0 bases from V and 0 bases from J, with 13 bases in between.

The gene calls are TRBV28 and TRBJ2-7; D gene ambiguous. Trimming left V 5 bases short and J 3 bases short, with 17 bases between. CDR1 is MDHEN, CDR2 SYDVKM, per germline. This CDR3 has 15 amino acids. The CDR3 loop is CASSHWTAGGYEQYF. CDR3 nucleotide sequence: TGTGCCAGCAGTCATTGGACGGCAGGTGGCTACGAGCAGTACTTC.

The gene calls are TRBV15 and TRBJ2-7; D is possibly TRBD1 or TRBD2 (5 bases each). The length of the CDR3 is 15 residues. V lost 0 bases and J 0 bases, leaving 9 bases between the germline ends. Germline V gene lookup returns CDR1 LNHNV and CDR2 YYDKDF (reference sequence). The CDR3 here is CATSRDPGPSYEQYF. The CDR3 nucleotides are TGTGCCACCAGCAGAGATCCGGGACCCTCCTACGAGCAGTACTTC.

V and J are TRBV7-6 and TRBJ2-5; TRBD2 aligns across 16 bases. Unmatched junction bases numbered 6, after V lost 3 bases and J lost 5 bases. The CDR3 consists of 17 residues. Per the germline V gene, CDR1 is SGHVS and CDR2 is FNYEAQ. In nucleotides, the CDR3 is TGTGCCAGCAGCTTGGGGACTAGCGGGAGGGCCGATGAGACCCAGTACTTC. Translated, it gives CASSLGTSGRADETQYF.

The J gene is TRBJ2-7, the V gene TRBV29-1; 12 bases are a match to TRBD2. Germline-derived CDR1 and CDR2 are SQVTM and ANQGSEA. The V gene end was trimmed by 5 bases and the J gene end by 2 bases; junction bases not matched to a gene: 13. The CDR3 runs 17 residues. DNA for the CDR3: TGCAGCGTTTGGGCGACTAGCGGGAGAGAAACTCCCTACGAGCAGTACTTC. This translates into CSVWATSGRETPYEQYF.

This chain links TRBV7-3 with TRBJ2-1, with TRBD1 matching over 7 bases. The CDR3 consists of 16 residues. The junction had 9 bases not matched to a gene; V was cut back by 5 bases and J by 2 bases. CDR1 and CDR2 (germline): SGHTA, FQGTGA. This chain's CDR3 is CASSNSGGSAYNEQFF. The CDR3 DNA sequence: TGTGCCAGCAGCAACTCAGGGGGAAGCGCCTACAATGAGCAGTTCTTC.

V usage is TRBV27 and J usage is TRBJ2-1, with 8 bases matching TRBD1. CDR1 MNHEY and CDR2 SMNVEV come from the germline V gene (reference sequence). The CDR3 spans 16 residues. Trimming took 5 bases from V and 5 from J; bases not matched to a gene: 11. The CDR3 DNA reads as TGTGCCAGCAGTCCCCTATCCGGACAGGGCAACAATGAGCAGTTCTTC. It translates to CASSPLSGQGNNEQFF.

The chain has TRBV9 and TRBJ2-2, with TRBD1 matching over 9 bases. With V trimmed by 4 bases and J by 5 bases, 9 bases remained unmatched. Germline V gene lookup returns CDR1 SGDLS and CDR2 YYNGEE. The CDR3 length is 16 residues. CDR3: CASSLGQGGSTGELFF. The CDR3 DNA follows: TGTGCCAGCAGCTTGGGACAGGGAGGTTCGACCGGGGAGCTGTTTTTT.

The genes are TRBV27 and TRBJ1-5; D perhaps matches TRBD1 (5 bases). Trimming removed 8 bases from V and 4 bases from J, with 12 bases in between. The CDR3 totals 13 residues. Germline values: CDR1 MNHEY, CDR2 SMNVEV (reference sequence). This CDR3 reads CASAGGINQPQHF. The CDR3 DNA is TGTGCCAGCGCGGGGGGTATTAATCAGCCCCAGCATTTT.

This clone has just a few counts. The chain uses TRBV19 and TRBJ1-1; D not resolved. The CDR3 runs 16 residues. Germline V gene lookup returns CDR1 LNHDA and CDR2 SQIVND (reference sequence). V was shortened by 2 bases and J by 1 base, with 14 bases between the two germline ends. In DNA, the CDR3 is TGTGCCAGTAGTATACGGTCAGGTTTTTCGAACACTGAAGCTTTCTTT. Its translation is CASSIRSGFSNTEAFF.

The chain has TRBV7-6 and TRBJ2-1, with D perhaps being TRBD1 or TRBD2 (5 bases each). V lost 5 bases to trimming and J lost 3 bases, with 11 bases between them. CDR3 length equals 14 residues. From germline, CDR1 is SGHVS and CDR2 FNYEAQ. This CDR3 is CASSPGAHYNEQFF. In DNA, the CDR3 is TGTGCCAGCAGCCCCGGGGCTCACTACAATGAGCAGTTCTTC. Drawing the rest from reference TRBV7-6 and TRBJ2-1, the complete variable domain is GAGVSQSPRYKVTKRGQDVALRCDPISGHVSLYWYRQALGQGPEFLTYFNYEAQQDKSGLPNDRFSAERPEGSISTLTIQRTEQRDSAMYRCASSPGAHYNEQFFGPGTRLTVL.

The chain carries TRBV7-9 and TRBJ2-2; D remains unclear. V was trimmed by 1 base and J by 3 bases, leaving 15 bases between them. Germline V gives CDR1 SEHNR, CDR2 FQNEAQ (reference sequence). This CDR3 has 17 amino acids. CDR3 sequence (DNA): TGTGCCAGCAGCTTAGAGTTTAGAGCGCTAGACACCGGGGAGCTGTTTTTT. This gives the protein CASSLEFRALDTGELFF.

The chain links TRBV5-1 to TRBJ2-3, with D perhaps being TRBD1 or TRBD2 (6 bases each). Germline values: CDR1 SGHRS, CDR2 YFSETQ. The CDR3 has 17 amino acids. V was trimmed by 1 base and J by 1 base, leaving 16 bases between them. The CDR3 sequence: CASSLSIGGSRTDTQYF. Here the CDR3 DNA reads TGCGCCAGCAGCTTGTCGATCGGGGGCTCGCGCACAGATACGCAGTATTTT.

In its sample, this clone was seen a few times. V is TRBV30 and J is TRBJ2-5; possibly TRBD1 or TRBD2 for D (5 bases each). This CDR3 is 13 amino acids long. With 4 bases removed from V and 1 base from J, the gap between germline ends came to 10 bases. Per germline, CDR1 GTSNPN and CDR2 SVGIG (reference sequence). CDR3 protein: CAWNRGSQETQYF. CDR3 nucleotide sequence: TGTGCCTGGAACCGGGGCAGCCAAGAGACCCAGTACTTC.

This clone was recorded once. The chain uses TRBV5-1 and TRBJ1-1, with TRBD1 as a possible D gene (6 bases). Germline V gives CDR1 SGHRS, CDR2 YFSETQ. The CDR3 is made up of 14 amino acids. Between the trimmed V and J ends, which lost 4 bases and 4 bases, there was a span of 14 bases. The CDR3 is CASSVQGGSTEAFF. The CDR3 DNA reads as TGCGCCAGCAGCGTACAGGGTGGGAGCACTGAAGCTTTCTTT.

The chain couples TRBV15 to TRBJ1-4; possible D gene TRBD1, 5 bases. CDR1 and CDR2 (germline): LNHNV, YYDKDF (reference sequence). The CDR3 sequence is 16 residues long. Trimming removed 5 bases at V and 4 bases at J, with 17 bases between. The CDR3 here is CATSETWRQSNEKLFF. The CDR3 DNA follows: TGTGCCACCAGCGAGACCTGGAGACAGAGTAATGAAAAACTGTTTTTT.